Following are 16 T cell receptor beta chains from one sample sequenced in a study of cytomegalovirus exposure and HLA in healthy donors. The PCR was carried out with 60 Vbeta primers and 13 Jbeta primers. Measured with immunoSEQ multiplex PCR; TCRdb has only the in-frame clones, and not every one. The sample consists of just under 250,000 clones, over 80% of them appearing once. Sequencing used PBMCs. The receptors were gathered from a woman in her thirties or forties in good health and CMV-seropositive.

In its sample, this clone was seen once. The chain uses TRBV4-1 and TRBJ2-3; TRBD1 aligns across 7 bases. J was trimmed by 1 base and V by 3 bases; bases with no gene match: 1. The CDR3 runs to 14 residues. CDR1 is MGHRA and CDR2 is YSYEKL in the germline V gene. Here the CDR3 reads CASSHGTGTDTQYF. DNA for the CDR3: TGCGCCAGCAGCCACGGGACAGGCACAGATACGCAGTATTTT.

This rearrangement joins TRBV2 to TRBJ2-1, with TRBD1 identical over 7 bases. This CDR3 is 15 amino acids long. With V trimmed by 6 bases and J by 0 bases, 5 bases remained unmatched. Germline CDR1 and CDR2: SNHLY and FYNNEI. The CDR3 protein is CASRVQGSSYNEQFF. In DNA, the CDR3 is TGTGCCAGCAGAGTACAGGGGAGCTCCTACAATGAGCAGTTCTTC. The full variable domain, completed using reference TRBV2 and TRBJ2-1, is EPEVTQTPSHQVTQMGQEVILRCVPISNHLYFYWYRQILGQKVEFLVSFYNNEISEKSEIFDDQFSVERPDGSNFTLKIRSTKLEDSAMYFCASRVQGSSYNEQFFGPGTRLTVL.

This clone was found a few times. The rearrangement links TRBV9 to TRBJ2-3; the match to TRBD2 covers 8 bases. This CDR3 spans 14 amino acids. The junction had 2 bases not matched to a gene; V was cut back by 2 bases and J by 3 bases. Germline loops: CDR1 SGDLS, CDR2 YYNGEE. CDR3 sequence reads: CASSVPGGTDTQYF. The CDR3 nucleotides read TGTGCCAGCAGCGTTCCGGGGGGGACAGATACGCAGTATTTT.

The chain couples TRBV19 to TRBJ2-6; the D gene is possibly TRBD1 (5 bases). V shed 10 bases and J shed 0 bases, with 10 bases lying between them. The CDR3 covers 14 residues. Germline CDR1 LNHDA, CDR2 SQIVND (reference sequence). CDR3 nucleotide sequence: TGTGCCACCGCCGACAGCTCTGGGGCCAACGTCCTGACTTTC. Translated, it gives CATADSSGANVLTF.

The V gene is TRBV27, the J gene TRBJ2-1, with 7 bases fitting TRBD1. This CDR3 is 13 amino acids long. V shed 3 bases, J shed 7 bases, and the junction held 3 bases outside the gene matches. Germline values: CDR1 MNHEY, CDR2 SMNVEV (reference sequence). The CDR3 protein is CASSLGTVNEQFF. The CDR3 nucleotides read TGTGCCAGCAGTTTGGGGACAGTTAATGAGCAGTTCTTC.

The rearrangement uses TRBV9 and TRBJ2-1; TRBD2 matches at 10 bases. V lost 3 bases to trimming and J lost 7 bases; unmatched junction nucleotides: 16. Per germline, CDR1 SGDLS and CDR2 YYNGEE. This CDR3 spans 18 amino acids. Written as DNA, the CDR3 is TGTGCCAGCAGCGCCCAACCTATCTGGACTAGCGGATGGAATGAGCAGTTCTTC. As protein: CASSAQPIWTSGWNEQFF. Using reference TRBV9 and TRBJ2-1 for the parts outside the CDR3, the full variable domain is DSGVTQTPKHLITATGQRVTLRCSPRSGDLSVYWYQQSLDQGLQFLIQYYNGEERAKGNILERFSAQQFPDLHSELNLSSLELGDSALYFCASSAQPIWTSGWNEQFFGPGTRLTVL.

V is TRBV9 and J is TRBJ2-1, with TRBD2 matching over 10 bases. The V gene's germline CDR1 is SGDLS and CDR2 YYNGEE. The J segment lost 6 bases and the V segment lost 4 bases, leaving 10 bases of the junction unmatched. The length of the CDR3 is 16 residues. As DNA, the CDR3 is TGTGCCAGCAGCTCCCTAGCGGGAGTGGAGACCAATGAGCAGTTCTTC. Translation: CASSSLAGVETNEQFF.

The rearrangement links TRBV4-2 to TRBJ2-5; TRBD2 matches 14 bases. The CDR3 is 16 residues long. The V and J ends lost 1 base and 2 bases, in that order; junction bases with no gene match: 0. CDR1 and CDR2 from the germline V gene are LGHNA and YNFKEQ. For the CDR3, the DNA is TGTGCCAGCAGCCAAGGACTAGCGGGGGGGCAAGAGACCCAGTACTTC. It translates to CASSQGLAGGQETQYF.

The chain employs TRBV9 and TRBJ1-1; D is undetermined. This CDR3 contains 15 residues. Trimming took off 0 bases at V and 2 bases at J, with 11 bases between the two ends. Germline CDR1 SGDLS, CDR2 YYNGEE. Here the CDR3 reads CASSVVQDLNTEAFF. The CDR3 DNA is TGTGCCAGCAGCGTAGTTCAGGACTTAAACACTGAAGCTTTCTTT.

The chain employs TRBV19 and TRBJ2-7, with D possibly being TRBD1 (5 bases). This CDR3 spans 13 amino acids. Per germline, CDR1 LNHDA and CDR2 SQIVND (reference sequence). V shed 2 bases and J shed 3 bases, with 8 bases lying between them. CDR3 in amino acids: CASSILGDYEQYF. CDR3 DNA: TGTGCCAGTAGTATATTAGGGGACTACGAGCAGTACTTC.

The CDR3 bases are TGTGCCAGCAGTTACGACAGGGTGAGGAGGAATGAGCAGTTCTTC. This sequence encodes CASSYDRVRRNEQFF. The chain couples TRBV6-5 to TRBJ2-1; 7 nucleotides align to TRBD1. V dropped 2 bases and J dropped 7; count of bases not matched to a gene: 8. Germline V lookup: CDR1 MNHEY, CDR2 SVGAGI. The length of the CDR3 is 15 residues.

The rearrangement uses TRBV6-4 and TRBJ1-1; tentative D call: TRBD1 (5 bases). The germline CDR1 and CDR2 sequences are MRHNA and SNTAGT. Trimming cost V 6 bases and J 4 bases, with 18 bases left between them. There are 15 residues in the CDR3. CDR3 residues: CASRPTGAGSTEAFF. The CDR3 DNA sequence: TGTGCCAGCAGGCCCACCGGGGCGGGAAGCACTGAAGCTTTCTTT.

The genes are TRBV7-9 and TRBJ2-3, with a possible D match to TRBD1 (5 bases). Germline V gene data show CDR1 as SEHNR and CDR2 as FQNEAQ (reference sequence). The CDR3 totals 14 residues. V lost 2 bases and J 2 bases, leaving 8 bases between the germline ends. CDR3 DNA sequence: TGTGCCAGCAGCTTAAGGGGCGACACAGATACGCAGTATTTT. This gives the protein CASSLRGDTDTQYF.

This clone was seen a few times. The chain uses TRBV5-1 and TRBJ1-4; possible D gene TRBD1, 5 bases. This CDR3 contains 12 residues. Germline assignment: CDR1 SGHRS and CDR2 YFSETQ. V gave up 3 bases and J gave up 13 bases, with 13 bases separating them. The CDR3 loop reads CASSSNQGLLFF. CDR3 nucleotide sequence: TGCGCCAGCAGCTCGAACCAGGGTTTACTGTTTTTT.

J is TRBJ1-5 and V is TRBV19; D is unclear. The V end lost 3 bases, the J end lost 4 bases, and 10 bases lay between the germline ends. The CDR3 length is 14 residues. Per the germline V gene, CDR1 is LNHDA and CDR2 is SQIVND (reference sequence). CDR3 amino acids: CASSIGKTNQPQHF. The CDR3 nucleotides are TGTGCCAGTAGTATCGGCAAGACTAATCAGCCCCAGCATTTT.

A few counts support this clone. The J gene is TRBJ2-2, the V gene TRBV5-1, with D tentatively TRBD2 (5 bases). The V end lost 4 bases, the J end lost 7 bases, and 14 bases lay between the germline ends. This CDR3 comprises 14 residues. Germline V gene data show CDR1 as SGHRS and CDR2 as YFSETQ. CDR3 bases: TGCGCCAGCAGCCGTACTAGTGCGGGCGGGGAGCTGTTTTTT. This codes for CASSRTSAGGELFF.